The source of this TCR beta chain is a study of cytomegalovirus exposure and HLA in healthy donors. Study context: An earlier analysis found 120 million or so unique TCR beta sequences from approximately 190 million T cells. Study-level findings and limits: The presence/absence work took it that sequencing depth was about the same across donors. A later analysis showed HLA-associated TCR beta chains outstripping equally common others in clonal expansion.

V lost 5 bases, J lost 8 bases, and 7 bases stayed unmatched. Germline lookup yields CDR1 MNHNY and CDR2 SVGAGI (reference sequence). This CDR3 has 13 amino acids. A few counts support this clone. Antigen specificity is unknown. This PCR relied on a set of 60 Vbeta primers and 13 Jbeta primers. Assay used: immunoSEQ multiplex PCR; TCRdb lists only in-frame clones, some missing. The table lists about 160,000 clones, roughly 80% of them singletons. The V call is TRBV6-6, the J call TRBJ1-2; 8 nucleotides line up with TRBD1. The sample comprised PBMCs. This TCR was recovered from a woman aged 25 to 45 in good health and CMV-seropositive. For the CDR3, the DNA is TGTGCCAGCAGTCTCGACAGGGGTAGCGGCTACACCTTC. This sequence encodes CASSLDRGSGYTF.